A single T cell receptor beta chain is shown here with its context. No antigen is known for it. This entry is derived from a study of cytomegalovirus exposure and HLA in healthy donors. PCR primers comprised 60 Vbeta and 13 Jbeta primers. Sequenced by immunoSEQ multiplex PCR; TCRdb stores in-frame clones only, minus some. The sample lists some 170,000 clones; roughly 85% were seen once. Study-level results: CMV serostatus was the sole immune exposure information available. Differences between HLA loci emerged in a later analysis of TCR association rates, with DRB1 most and HLA-C fewest.

CDR1 is MGHRA, CDR2 YSYEKL, per germline. The V end lost 2 bases, the J end lost 5 bases, and 14 bases lay between the germline ends. The CDR3 has 15 residues. This TCR was recovered from a middle-aged man in good health and CMV-seropositive. The chain combines TRBV4-1 with TRBJ2-3; D is perhaps TRBD1 (8 bases). The sample comprised PBMCs. CDR3: CASSQTGGDEDTQYF. CDR3 DNA: TGCGCCAGCAGCCAAACAGGGGGGGATGAAGATACGCAGTATTTT.